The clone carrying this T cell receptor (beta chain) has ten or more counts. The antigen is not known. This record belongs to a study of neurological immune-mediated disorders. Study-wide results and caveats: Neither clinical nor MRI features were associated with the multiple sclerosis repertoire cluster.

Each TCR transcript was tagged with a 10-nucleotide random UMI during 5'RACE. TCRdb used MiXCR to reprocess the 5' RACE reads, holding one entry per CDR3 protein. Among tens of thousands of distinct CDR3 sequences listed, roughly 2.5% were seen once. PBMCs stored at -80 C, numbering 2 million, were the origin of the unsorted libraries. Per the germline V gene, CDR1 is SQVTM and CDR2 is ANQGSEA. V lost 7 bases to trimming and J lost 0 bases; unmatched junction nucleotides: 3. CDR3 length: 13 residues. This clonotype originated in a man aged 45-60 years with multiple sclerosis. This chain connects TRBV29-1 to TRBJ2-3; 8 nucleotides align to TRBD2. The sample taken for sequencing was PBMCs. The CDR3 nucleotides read TGCAGCGGCGGGGGGTCCAGCACAGATACGCAGTATTTT. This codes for CSGGGSSTDTQYF.